This T cell receptor (beta chain) came from a study of cytomegalovirus exposure and HLA in healthy donors (dated by TCRdb to the late 2010s). Study-wide context: An earlier analysis of roughly 500 of the donors reported roughly 300 Gb of sequence data and roughly 100 million unique TCR beta sequences from 150 million to 200 million T cells. An early release that covered fewer than 800 HLA-typed donors contained approximately 300 gigabases of sequencing data and some 87 million unique TCR sequences. The genetic ancestry cluster associated with self-reported Caucasian donors included roughly four fifths of the roughly 360 genotyped donors. The study was designed to test whether signatures of past pathogen exposure could be identified by cataloging public T cell receptors. The study profiled the T cell repertoires of fewer than 850 subjects by immunosequencing and related them to cytomegalovirus serostatus. Besides the first cohort of 550 to 750 subjects, a separate validation cohort made up of over 95 different subjects was used. To predict cytomegalovirus infection status, the study brought together high-throughput TCR immunosequencing, statistical association of individual TCRs with disease status, and machine learning. In a later analysis, previously published TCR beta repertoires from roughly 710 donors were re-analyzed and high-resolution HLA genotyping was added so that TCR occurrence patterns could be studied. In the later analysis, no new phenotypic data were used to find candidate immune exposures; instead, reliance was placed on TCR beta sequences and their occurrence across donors. To decide whether each TCR beta V gene segment behaved as functional or pseudogenic, an earlier analysis of over 500 of the donors relied on high-throughput TCR beta sequencing. Alongside the repertoire data, information on donor age, sex, ethnicity and CMV serostatus was compiled. Genome-wide SNP genotypes for about 55% of the roughly 670 donors were used in a later genetic analysis, which treated that subset as a discovery cohort. Every discovery cohort repertoire had been produced on one sequencing platform. HLA typing covered class I and class II loci at four-digit resolution. The number of donors typed differed by locus, with about 629-640 for A, B, C, DRB1 and DQB1, 522 for DQA1, 600 to 610 for DPA1, and about 450 for DPB1. Roughly 5 DR-DQ haplotypes were handled as single units for association and clustering, since linkage in the cohort was strong. Among around 400 genotyped donors of the cohort, an average of around 240,000 unique TCR beta nucleotide sequences was sequenced per donor, of which roughly 17% were non-productive. What the authors observed across the whole study: Roughly uniform sequencing depth across donors was assumed in presence/absence analyses, although this assumption may not hold. Compared with equally common non-associated chains, HLA-associated TCR beta chains in a later analysis were more clonally expanded and had lower generation probabilities. HLA typing was unavailable for some donors at each locus, so association tests used only the typed subset. According to a later analysis, most CMV-associated TCR beta chains appeared to be HLA-restricted, and the HLA associations seemed to be driven largely by CMV exposure. The classifier was reported to diagnose cytomegalovirus status with high specificity and sensitivity in both the original and validation cohorts. Correlated functional status among segregating V segments might be attributable to linkage disequilibrium, but an unknown experimental factor could not be ruled out. When HLA alleles, especially DR and DQ, strongly co-occurred, TCR associations were difficult to assign to individual alleles. The cohort was sequenced for TCR beta chains only, and without alpha or paired-chain data the features that could be detected were limited. A further reported finding was that TCR beta sequences accurately predicted the HLA-A and HLA-B alleles for most subjects in the first cohort. Compared with the 666-donor mean, donors in an Asian-associated ancestry cluster had fewer N-insertions in productive TCRs, according to a later genetic analysis. At a false discovery rate of 0.05, a later analysis linked roughly 17,000 TCR beta sequences to specific HLA alleles. The study gave a list of around 170 TCR beta chains associated with cytomegalovirus. Three of the identified cytomegalovirus-associated TCR beta chains were confirmed in vitro to be specific for cytomegalovirus antigens. Most TCR sequences were seen in very few donors, while some public TCRs were found in many individuals. Because counts were too low, 15 to 20 rarely observed V segments, including chromosome 9 orphons, were excluded from the earlier analysis of 587 of the donors. A cluster of highly shared sequence variants was judged likely to be a technical artifact of the sequencing pipeline. V-gene and J-gene trimming of TCR beta chains was associated with a missense DCLRE1C variant in a later genetic analysis, and the association was replicated in an independent cohort. In a later analysis, the rate of TCR association differed among HLA loci, with DRB1 alleles having the most associated TCRs and HLA-C alleles having the fewest. The only immune exposure information available for the cohort was CMV serostatus. In an earlier analysis of about 550 of the donors, most TCR beta V segments were observed in productive rearrangements about 87% or about 30% of the time, broadly matching IMGT annotations. The authors suggested that the approach could potentially be extended to other disease states and immunological phenotypes. A later analysis reported that several top co-occurrence clusters appeared linked to parvovirus B19, influenza, CMV and Epstein-Barr virus. Some IMGT-functional V segments, including TRBV6-2 and TRBV6-3, could not be told apart with the 87-base-pair reads, so those segments were excluded.

The cohort consisted of hundreds of healthy bone marrow donors. At the time of sampling, all cohort members were nominally healthy, though unrecorded immune exposures were likely present. The donor tested CMV seronegative and was one of the 352 seronegative cohort members. Every donor gave a peripheral blood sample, and the peripheral blood mononuclear cells from that sample were used for TCR beta sequencing. The Qiagen DNeasy Blood Extraction Kit was used to extract genomic DNA from the blood cell samples. Concerning this clone: No antigen is known for it. No clone much larger than this one lies a single base away; base qualities are absent.

Libraries were made using the immunoSEQ multiplex PCR assay. The multiplex PCR relied on a mix of 60 forward primers for TCR Vbeta segments and 13 reverse primers for TCR Jbeta segments. A multiplex PCR assay on genomic DNA amplified the CDR3 region of rearranged TCR beta genes. On the Illumina HiSeq System, the amplified TCR beta libraries were sequenced as 87-base-pair reads. The authors' analysis ran thus. A later analysis counted around 72 million unique TCR beta chains across the roughly 700 repertoires, and around 12 million of these chains were shared by at least two donors. A nearest-neighbor algorithm error-corrected the raw reads and collapsed the reads into unique sequences, merging closely related sequences to remove PCR and sequencing errors. To assign V, D and J gene segments, CDR3 sequences were aligned to IMGT reference sequences. For a sequence to be retained, at least a six-nucleotide match to both a V gene segment and a J gene segment was required. Rearrangements were classified as productive when the CDR3 lacked stop codons and remained in frame with V and J, and all other rearrangements were classified as non-productive. Following IMGT convention, CDR3 was defined as the stretch from the second conserved V-encoded cysteine to the conserved J-encoded phenylalanine. The earlier analysis of some 600 of the donors excluded sequences that lacked an unambiguous match to a single V gene segment. An earlier analysis of 587 of the donors called V segments functional above 56.7% productive rearrangements and segregating when the between-donor standard deviation exceeded 5%. A statistical classification framework was built for diagnosing cytomegalovirus status from the catalog of TCR beta chain sequences. In a later analysis, V and J genes were assigned by comparing TCR nucleotide sequences against IMGT/GENE-DB human TR gene sequences. The TCRdist pipeline was used in a later analysis to assign CDR3 sequences and most-parsimonious VDJ recombination scenarios. In a later analysis, every TCR beta chain was defined by the combination of its CDR3 amino acid sequence and its V-gene family, and reads without a unique V-gene family were dropped. In a later analysis, approximately 640 highly shared, low-generation-probability nucleotide sequences were removed to address suspected cross-contamination and a sequencing artifact. In a later analysis, a clonal expansion index for each public chain was calculated from normalized within-repertoire ranks of inferred template counts. Generation probabilities in a later analysis came from a VDJ recombination model fitted to out-of-frame rearrangements, and those results were checked against IGoR. In a later analysis, hypergeometric tests were used to score TCR-TCR, TCR-HLA and TCR-CMV co-occurrence, with a repertoire-size bias correction applied to TCR pairs. In a later analysis, false discovery rates were estimated by permuting HLA or CMV assignments 20 times. In a later analysis, co-occurring TCRs were grouped using DBSCAN, and TCRdist sequence similarity was added for clustering within HLA-allele-positive subsets. For co-occurrence clustering, repertoires with fewer than 30,000 or more than 120,000 public chains were excluded, along with a handful of repertoires with anomalous nucleotide sharing. Imported from immuneACCESS, the table was reduced by TCRdb to in-frame sequences with V and J called. These copies leave out some clones; in studies compared against another copy, an unresolved V gene accounts for under half, and the cause of the remainder is not known. D and trimming were read from the DNA, whereas the V and J calls and clone size are those reported in that table. This sample comprises 65,000 or so clones, less than 65% of them detected only once. The ten largest clones add up to approximately 2.6% of the sample.

The germline V gene yields MNHNS for CDR1 and SASEGT for CDR2. Trimming leaves V shorter by 8 bases and J shorter by 7 bases, with the junction holding 7 bases beyond the gene matches. The CDR3 runs 12 residues from the cysteine to the phenylalanine. The DNA shown is the 36-base CDR3, in frame from base 1. This chain joins TRBV6-1 to TRBJ1-2, and TRBD1 matches 7 of the central bases. This TCR came from a man aged 25-45 years in good health and CMV-seronegative. Material for sequencing was PBMCs. The DNA is TGTGCCAGCTCCTTCGACAGGGTTGGCTACACCTTC. It codes for CASSFDRVGYTF.